This section outlines one TCR beta chain sequence together with its context. Its antigen remains unknown. The data were obtained in a study of beta chain features in type 1 diabetes. Study at large: Cell yields, gender and age were comparable in patients and healthy donors. Study-level findings and limits: Researchers report that Type 1 diabetes patients had moderately but significantly shorter TCRB CDR3s across all four CD4+ subsets. VDJ junctions in type 1 diabetes patients carried more deletions and fewer insertions.

Sequenced material consisted of expressed TCRB transcripts (all of the isolated RNA was reverse transcribed). Samples of naive, central memory and regulatory T cells yielded a mean of about 3.7 million reads. Measured with immunoSEQ multiplex PCR; TCRdb has only the in-frame clones, and not every one. The data contain about 650,000 clones, around an eighth of them singletons. The ends were cut back, 5 bases at V and 7 bases at J, with 17 bases in the middle. The length of the CDR3 is 14 residues. CDR1 and CDR2 from the germline V gene are MDHEN and SYDVKM. Sequenced: naive CD4+ T cells from blood. The sequence was collected from a man aged 25-40 years with type 1 diabetes. The chain combines TRBV28 with TRBJ2-5; D is perhaps TRBD1 (5 bases). The CDR3 DNA follows: TGTGCCAGCAGTGACAGTGCCCTTTCAGGGACCCAGTACTTC. This encodes CASSDSALSGTQYF.